This T cell receptor beta chain was recorded in a study of hypomethylating agent response in myelodysplastic syndrome. The CDR3 loop spans 15 amino acids. The germline CDR1 and CDR2 sequences are LNHNV and YYDKDF (reference sequence). V was pared by 3 bases and J by 2 bases, with 14 bases between. TCRdb keeps only in-frame clones here, not all; method: immunoSEQ multiplex PCR. The table has 4,700 or so clones, 80% to 90% seen once. The chain carries TRBV15 and TRBJ2-7, with D perhaps TRBD1 or TRBD2 (6 bases each). The sequence came from a human donor with myelodysplastic syndrome. The sequencing here drew on bone marrow, taken before or after starting hypomethylating agent treatment for myelodysplastic syndrome (not recorded which). CDR3 residues: CATSRGGRGTYEQYF. The CDR3 nucleotides are TGTGCCACCAGCAGGGGGGGCAGGGGCACCTACGAGCAGTACTTC. Full variable domain (remainder filled in from reference TRBV15 and TRBJ2-7): DAMVIQNPRYQVTQFGKPVTLSCSQTLNHNVMYWYQQKSSQAPKLLFHYYDKDFNNEADTPDNFQSRRPNTSFCFLDIRSPGLGDTAMYLCATSRGGRGTYEQYFGPGTRLTVT.